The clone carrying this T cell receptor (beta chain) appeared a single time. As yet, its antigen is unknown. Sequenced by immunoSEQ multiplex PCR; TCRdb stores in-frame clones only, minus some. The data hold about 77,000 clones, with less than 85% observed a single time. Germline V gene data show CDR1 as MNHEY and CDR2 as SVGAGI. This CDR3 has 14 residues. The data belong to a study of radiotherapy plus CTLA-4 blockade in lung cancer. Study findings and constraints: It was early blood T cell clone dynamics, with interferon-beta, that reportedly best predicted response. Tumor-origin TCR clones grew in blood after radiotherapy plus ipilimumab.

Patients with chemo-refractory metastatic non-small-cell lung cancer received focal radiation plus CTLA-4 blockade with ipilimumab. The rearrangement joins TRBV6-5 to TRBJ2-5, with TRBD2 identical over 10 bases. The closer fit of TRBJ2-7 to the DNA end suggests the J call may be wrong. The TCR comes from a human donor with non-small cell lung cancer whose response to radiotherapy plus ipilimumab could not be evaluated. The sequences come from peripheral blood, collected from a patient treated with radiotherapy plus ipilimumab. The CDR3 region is CASRSGTSDHEQYF. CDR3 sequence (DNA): TGTGCCAGCAGATCCGGGACTAGCGACCACGAGCAGTACTTC.